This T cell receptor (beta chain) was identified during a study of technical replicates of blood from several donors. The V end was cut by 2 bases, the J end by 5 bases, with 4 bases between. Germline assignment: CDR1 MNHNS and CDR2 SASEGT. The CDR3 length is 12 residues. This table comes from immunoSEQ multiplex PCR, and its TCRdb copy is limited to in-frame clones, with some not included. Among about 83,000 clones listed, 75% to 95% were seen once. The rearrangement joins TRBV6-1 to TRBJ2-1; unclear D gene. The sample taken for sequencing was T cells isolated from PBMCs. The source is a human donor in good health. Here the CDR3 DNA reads TGTGCCAGCAGTGAAATCAACAATGAGCAGTTCTTC. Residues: CASSEINNEQFF.